What follows are 20 T cell receptor beta chains derived from one specimen sequenced in a study of CD8+ T cells in alopecia areata (dated by TCRdb to 2016 to 2018). Receptor libraries were prepared by the immunoSEQ multiplex PCR assay. To provide template for TCR sequencing, every sample had RNA extracted and reverse transcribed into cDNA. TCRdb stores this immuneACCESS table with in-frame sequences only. Part of the clones is absent; in the studies checked, under half of the shortfall reflects unresolved V genes, and no reason is known for the rest. The sample table records 200,000 to 250,000 clones; 55% to 70% of these occur just once. The leading ten clones occupy 4.2% of the sample. The meaning of the sample's time point label: more than 3 weeks on oral tofacitinib. The treatment or condition label of this sample denotes: oral pan-JAK inhibitor, 5-10 mg twice daily. The sequenced sample was CD4+ T cells sorted from blood, obtained at week 4, from a patient treated with tofacitinib. All receptors come from a human donor with alopecia areata.

The chain recombines TRBV6-5 with TRBJ2-7; D unclear. Trimming stripped 6 bases from V and 5 bases from J, with 20 bases between. Germline-derived CDR1 and CDR2 are MNHEY and SVGAGI. The CDR3 has 15 residues. This chain's CDR3 is CASSYIFPSPNEQYF. The CDR3 coding sequence is TGTGCCAGCAGCTACATATTTCCAAGTCCGAACGAGCAGTACTTC.

This clone appeared once. This sequence joins TRBV30 and TRBJ2-7; no definite D call. This CDR3 contains 12 residues. V shed 2 bases and J shed 4 bases, with 9 bases lying between them. The germline V gene has CDR1 GTSNPN and CDR2 SVGIG (reference sequence). CDR3 region: CAWSSSGYEQYF. The DNA of the CDR3 is TGTGCCTGGAGTTCTTCGGGTTACGAGCAGTACTTC. Variable domain in full (rest from reference TRBV30 and TRBJ2-7): SQTIHQWPATLVQPVGSPLSLECTVEGTSNPNLYWYRQAAGRGLQLLFYSVGIGQISSEVPQNLSASRPQDRQFILSSKKLLLSDSGFYLCAWSSSGYEQYFGPGTRLTVT.

This clone was seen a handful of times. J is TRBJ1-1 and V is TRBV7-9, with D hard to call. The CDR3 totals 14 residues. Trimming pared 1 base from V and 0 bases from J, leaving 6 bases between. Germline V CDR1 and CDR2: SEHNR, FQNEAQ (reference sequence). The DNA for the CDR3 is TGTGCCAGCAGCTTAGGGACCCTGAACACTGAAGCTTTCTTT. This gives the protein CASSLGTLNTEAFF. The full variable domain, its missing parts supplied by reference TRBV7-9 and TRBJ1-1, is DTGVSQNPRHKITKRGQNVTFRCDPISEHNRLYWYRQTLGQGPEFLTYFQNEAQLEKSRLLSDRFSAERPKGSFSTLEIQRTEQGDSAMYLCASSLGTLNTEAFFGQGTRLTVV.

The genes are TRBV7-2 and TRBJ2-3; 11 bases map to TRBD2. The CDR3 is 17 amino acids. CDR1 is SGHTA, CDR2 FQGNSA, per germline. Losses at the gene ends were 1 base for V and 8 bases for J; bases not matched to a gene: 11. The chain's CDR3 is CASSLGASGGPLGTQYF. CDR3 sequence (DNA): TGTGCCAGCAGCTTAGGGGCTAGCGGGGGGCCATTGGGTACGCAGTATTTT. Supplemented by reference TRBV7-2 and TRBJ2-3, the full variable domain reads GAGVSQSPSNKVTEKGKDVELRCDPISGHTALYWYRQSLGQGLEFLIYFQGNSAPDKSGLPSDRFSAERTGGSVSTLTIQRTQQEDSAVYLCASSLGASGGPLGTQYFGPGTRLTVL.

This chain uses TRBV7-8 with TRBJ2-7; 7 nucleotides match TRBD1. CDR1 is SGHVS, CDR2 FQNEAQ, per germline. After removal of 1 base from V and 3 bases from J, the junction contained 6 bases not matched to a gene. The CDR3 spans 15 residues. The DNA for the CDR3 is TGTGCCAGCAGCTTAGGCCGACAGGGAAACTACGAGCAGTACTTC. It translates to CASSLGRQGNYEQYF.

This clone was observed a single time. The chain joins TRBV2 to TRBJ2-3; 7 bases line up with TRBD2. Looked up from germline, CDR1 is SNHLY and CDR2 is FYNNEI. J gave up 2 bases and V 5 bases, and 7 bases lay outside the gene matches. This CDR3 spans 15 amino acids. The CDR3 region has the DNA TGTGCCAGCAGTACTAGCGAAACCTTCACAGATACGCAGTATTTT. This gives the protein CASSTSETFTDTQYF.

The chain has TRBV30 and TRBJ1-1; D gene ambiguous. Germline V lookup: CDR1 GTSNPN, CDR2 SVGIG (reference sequence). The V end lost 0 bases, the J end lost 3 bases, and 8 bases lay between the germline ends. The CDR3 has 13 amino acids. The DNA for the CDR3 is TGTGCCTGGAGTGTCTTAGAGTACACTGAAGCTTTCTTT. The encoded protein is CAWSVLEYTEAFF.

The genes are TRBV7-2 and TRBJ2-1; possibly TRBD1 for D (6 bases). From germline, CDR1 is SGHTA and CDR2 FQGNSA. The CDR3 has 13 residues. Trimming took off 4 bases at V and 4 bases at J, with 8 bases between the two ends. CDR3: CASSSDRYNEQFF. DNA of the CDR3: TGTGCCAGCAGCTCAGACAGGTACAATGAGCAGTTCTTC.

The chain combines TRBV4-1 with TRBJ2-3, with D tentatively TRBD1 (5 bases). This CDR3 spans 15 amino acids. Germline V lookup: CDR1 MGHRA, CDR2 YSYEKL. V lost 4 bases and J 11 bases, leaving 22 bases between the germline ends. The CDR3 DNA reads as TGCGCCAGCAGCCGGGGCCCCGCGGCACGGAATAAGCAGTATTTT. This gives the protein CASSRGPAARNKQYF.

The chain is built from TRBV29-1 and TRBJ2-5; perhaps TRBD2 as D (6 bases). V gave up 4 bases and J gave up 3 bases, with 9 bases separating them. Per the germline V gene, CDR1 is SQVTM and CDR2 is ANQGSEA. CDR3 length: 12 residues. In DNA, the CDR3 is TGCAGCGTTGCTAGCGTGGAAGAGACCCAGTACTTC. It specifies CSVASVEETQYF.

The rearrangement links TRBV5-6 to TRBJ1-2; unclear D gene. V was cut by 7 bases and J by 6 bases, with 19 bases left in between. This CDR3 comprises 14 residues. CDR1 and CDR2 (germline): SGHDT, YYEEEE. This CDR3 reads CASLPATAADGYTF. The CDR3 nucleotides read TGTGCCAGCTTACCTGCGACGGCTGCGGATGGCTACACCTTC.

This clone has only a few counts. This chain uses TRBV10-3 with TRBJ1-3; 8 bases line up with TRBD1. The CDR3 length is 16 residues. Germline CDR1 is ENHRY and CDR2 is SYGVKD. V lost 8 bases and J lost 0; bases outside the gene matches: 9. The CDR3 sequence is CAIGGGTGHSGNTIYF. CDR3 DNA sequence: TGTGCCATCGGAGGAGGGACAGGACACTCTGGAAACACCATATATTTT.

V usage is TRBV4-2 and J usage is TRBJ2-3, with 10 positions matching TRBD2. Germline V gives CDR1 LGHNA, CDR2 YNFKEQ. With 8 bases clipped from V and 6 bases from J, the junction kept 17 bases outside the gene matches. This CDR3 has 17 residues. The CDR3 loop reads CASRPSGGRSFTDTQYF. The DNA for the CDR3 is TGTGCCAGCCGGCCTAGCGGGGGCCGGAGTTTTACGGATACGCAGTATTTT.

The chain uses TRBV29-1 and TRBJ2-7, with 8 bases lining up with TRBD2. The trim removed 0 bases at V and 2 bases at J, leaving 9 bases unmatched. CDR1 and CDR2 from the germline V gene are SQVTM and ANQGSEA. CDR3 size: 16 residues. The CDR3, as DNA: TGCAGCGTTGAAGAGTCCCCGGGAGGGCCAACCTACGAGCAGTACTTC. Translated, it gives CSVEESPGGPTYEQYF.

V gene TRBV2 combines with J gene TRBJ2-7; a weak D match, TRBD2 (6 bases). Trimming removed 1 base at V and 9 bases at J, with 10 bases between. This CDR3 spans 12 amino acids. From germline, CDR1 is SNHLY and CDR2 FYNNEI. CDR3: CASSEVGGVQYF. DNA for the CDR3: TGTGCCAGCAGTGAAGTGGGGGGTGTGCAGTACTTC. The whole variable domain, remainder taken from reference TRBV2 and TRBJ2-7, is EPEVTQTPSHQVTQMGQEVILRCVPISNHLYFYWYRQILGQKVEFLVSFYNNEISEKSEIFDDQFSVERPDGSNFTLKIRSTKLEDSAMYFCASSEVGGVQYFGPGTRLTVT.

The chain has TRBV29-1 and TRBJ1-1, with 9 bases aligning to TRBD1. Germline values: CDR1 SQVTM, CDR2 ANQGSEA. The CDR3 runs to 15 residues. V dropped 5 bases and J dropped 5; count of bases not matched to a gene: 12. The CDR3 bases are TGCAGCGTTTGGGACAGGGAGGGGAGTAGAACTGAAGCTTTCTTT. It encodes CSVWDREGSRTEAFF.

This clone was seen once. The V and J genes are TRBV28 and TRBJ1-2; a possible D gene is TRBD1 (5 bases). Trimming pared 10 bases from V and 6 bases from J, leaving 18 bases between. This CDR3 comprises 13 residues. The germline gives CDR1 MDHEN, CDR2 SYDVKM. CDR3: CATYIPGGDGYTF. CDR3 DNA: TGTGCCACCTACATCCCCGGGGGTGATGGCTACACCTTC.

Only a few counts were recorded for this clone. This chain joins TRBV5-1 and TRBJ2-5; 8 nucleotides agree with TRBD2. CDR1 SGHRS and CDR2 YFSETQ come from the germline V gene. V shed 4 bases, J shed 0 bases, and the junction held 8 bases outside the gene matches. The CDR3 is 16 amino acids. CDR3 protein: CASSATSGSYQETQYF. The CDR3 nucleotides are TGCGCCAGCAGCGCCACTAGCGGATCGTACCAAGAGACCCAGTACTTC.

The chain combines TRBV15 with TRBJ2-5, with a weak D call TRBD2 (5 bases). The germline V gene has CDR1 LNHNV and CDR2 YYDKDF (reference sequence). The CDR3 consists of 14 residues. V lost 1 base to trimming and J lost 4 bases, with 10 bases between them. For the CDR3, the DNA is TGTGCCACCAGCAGAGGGACCCGGGGAGAGACCCAGTACTTC. This gives the protein CATSRGTRGETQYF.

The chain carries TRBV14 and TRBJ2-6, with D hard to call. V dropped 4 bases and J dropped 1 base, with 2 bases sitting between them. The V gene's germline CDR1 is SGHDN and CDR2 FVKESK. This CDR3 comprises 13 residues. The CDR3 region is CASSLSGANVLTF. CDR3 DNA sequence: TGTGCCAGCAGCCTATCTGGGGCCAACGTCCTGACTTTC.